The 25 T cell receptor beta chains below all came from one sample that was sequenced in a study of OX40 agonist ivuxolimab in advanced cancers. Sequencing was performed with immunoSEQ multiplex PCR; in TCRdb, only in-frame clones are kept and a portion is missing. The sample has 60,000 or so clones; less than 90% are singletons. The material sequenced was CD4+ or CD8+ T cells sorted from blood, taken in a trial of the OX40 agonist ivuxolimab. Receptors originate from an adult with an advanced solid tumor such as melanoma, head and neck, liver or kidney cancer.

The V call is TRBV9, the J call TRBJ1-4; D is possibly TRBD1 (5 bases). The V gene lost 4 bases and the J gene lost 4 bases, with 11 bases spanning the gap. Per germline, CDR1 SGDLS and CDR2 YYNGEE. The CDR3 consists of 14 residues. CDR3 in DNA: TGTGCCAGCAGCCCGGGGACCCTTAATGAAAAACTGTTTTTT. Amino acid sequence: CASSPGTLNEKLFF.

V gene TRBV2 combines with J gene TRBJ1-1; 8 bases are a match to TRBD1. Germline V gene sequence: CDR1 SNHLY, CDR2 FYNNEI. CDR3 length equals 13 residues. The ends lost 11 bases at V and 0 bases at J; junction bases unmatched: 5. The CDR3 nucleotides are TGTGCCGGTAACAGGGGGGTGAACACTGAAGCTTTCTTT. Protein: CAGNRGVNTEAFF.

CDR3 residues: CASSEYEQFF. CDR3 sequence (DNA): TGTGCCAGCAGTGAGTATGAGCAGTTCTTC. The rearrangement uses TRBV6-1 and TRBJ2-1; D remains unclear. The CDR3 is made up of 10 amino acids. The V gene's germline CDR1 is MNHNS and CDR2 SASEGT. The V end lost 3 bases, the J end lost 8 bases, and 2 bases lay between the germline ends.

This chain connects TRBV9 to TRBJ2-1, with 12 bases aligning to TRBD2. The V segment lost 0 bases and the J segment 8 bases; nucleotides outside the gene matches: 3. CDR1 and CDR2 (germline): SGDLS, YYNGEE. The CDR3 extends over 15 amino acids. The CDR3 spells CASSVETSGGYEQFF. CDR3 DNA sequence: TGTGCCAGCAGCGTAGAGACTAGCGGGGGCTATGAGCAGTTCTTC.

The genes are TRBV6-6 and TRBJ2-5; TRBD2 matches at 10 bases. This CDR3 spans 15 amino acids. V was clipped by 6 bases and J by 4 bases; unmatched bases: 8. CDR1 MNHNY and CDR2 SVGAGI come from the germline V gene (reference sequence). The CDR3 region is CASSALAGVPETQYF. The CDR3 bases are TGTGCCAGCAGCGCCCTAGCGGGGGTACCAGAGACCCAGTACTTC.

The chain links TRBV15 to TRBJ2-1, with 7 nucleotides matching TRBD2. CDR1 and CDR2 from the germline V gene are LNHNV and YYDKDF (reference sequence). The V segment lost 4 bases and the J segment 8 bases; nucleotides outside the gene matches: 5. CDR3 length equals 13 residues. This CDR3 is CATSTLSGDEQFF. Here the CDR3 DNA reads TGTGCCACCAGCACTTTAAGCGGGGATGAGCAGTTCTTC.

The V gene is TRBV7-9, the J gene TRBJ2-1; the match to TRBD2 covers 7 bases. CDR3 size: 15 residues. V shed 5 bases, J shed 0 bases, and the junction held 4 bases outside the gene matches. From germline, CDR1 is SEHNR and CDR2 FQNEAQ (reference sequence). This chain's CDR3 is CASSPRGSSYNEQFF. As DNA, the CDR3 is TGTGCCAGCAGCCCGCGGGGGAGCTCCTACAATGAGCAGTTCTTC.

The chain links TRBV6-1 to TRBJ1-5; tentatively, D is TRBD1 (5 bases). The CDR3 runs 15 residues. Trimming shortened V by 2 bases and J by 4 bases, and 12 bases separated the two germline ends. Germline lookup yields CDR1 MNHNS and CDR2 SASEGT. In DNA, the CDR3 is TGTGCCAGCAGTGAACTGCAGGGAGGAAATCAGCCCCAGCATTTT. This translates into CASSELQGGNQPQHF.

The chain recombines TRBV9 with TRBJ2-1; D could derive from TRBD1 or TRBD2 (5 bases each). The CDR3 spans 14 residues. V was cut by 3 bases and J by 4 bases, with 11 bases left in between. CDR1 and CDR2 (germline): SGDLS, YYNGEE. Here the CDR3 reads CASSDQGAYNEQFF. The CDR3 DNA reads TGTGCCAGCAGCGATCAGGGAGCTTACAATGAGCAGTTCTTC.

This clone was observed a handful of times. The chain recombines TRBV6-5 with TRBJ1-1; D gene uncertain. With 2 bases removed from V and 1 base from J, the gap between germline ends came to 8 bases. This CDR3 contains 14 residues. Looked up from germline, CDR1 is MNHEY and CDR2 is SVGAGI. Here the CDR3 reads CASSYHPRNTEAFF. The CDR3 nucleotides read TGTGCCAGCAGTTACCACCCTAGGAACACTGAAGCTTTCTTT.

The gene calls are TRBV28 and TRBJ2-3; possibly TRBD2 for D (7 bases). The CDR3 sequence is 16 residues long. Germline assignment: CDR1 MDHEN and CDR2 SYDVKM. V was pared by 2 bases and J by 5 bases, with 17 bases between. The CDR3 here is CASSLPPGGGGDTQYF. The CDR3 DNA reads as TGTGCCAGCAGTTTACCCCCGGGGGGCGGAGGAGATACGCAGTATTTT.

The rearrangement links TRBV6-1 to TRBJ2-7; TRBD1 is a possible D gene (5 bases). The germline V gene has CDR1 MNHNS and CDR2 SASEGT. The CDR3 covers 14 residues. V shed 1 base and J shed 2 bases, with 9 bases lying between them. The DNA for the CDR3 is TGTGCCAGCAGTGAAGGGGGCACGGCCTACGAGCAGTACTTC. This codes for CASSEGGTAYEQYF.

The chain combines TRBV5-6 with TRBJ1-4; no definite D call. V was clipped by 2 bases and J by 0 bases, with 8 bases between them. Germline V lookup: CDR1 SGHDT, CDR2 YYEEEE. The CDR3 is made up of 15 amino acids. CDR3 sequence: CASSLRKATNEKLFF. The CDR3 nucleotides are TGTGCCAGCAGCTTACGAAAAGCAACTAATGAAAAACTGTTTTTT.

V and J are TRBV5-1 and TRBJ2-1; no clear D gene. V was pared by 2 bases and J by 5 bases, with 8 bases between. The CDR3 is 13 amino acids. The germline CDR1 and CDR2 sequences are SGHRS and YFSETQ. The CDR3 spells CASSFQADNEQFF. DNA for the CDR3: TGCGCCAGCAGCTTCCAGGCCGACAATGAGCAGTTCTTC. Full variable domain (missing parts from reference TRBV5-1 and TRBJ2-1): KAGVTQTPRYLIKTRGQQVTLSCSPISGHRSVSWYQQTPGQGLQFLFEYFSETQRNKGNFPGRFSGRQFSNSRSEMNVSTLELGDSALYLCASSFQADNEQFFGPGTRLTVL.

This rearrangement joins TRBV2 to TRBJ2-4, with D possibly TRBD1 on 5 matching bases. Germline V CDR1 and CDR2: SNHLY, FYNNEI. The CDR3 contains 16 residues. V shed 3 bases and J shed 0 bases, with 12 bases lying between them. The CDR3 loop reads CASSEQGPIAKNIQYF. The CDR3 DNA reads TGTGCCAGCAGTGAGCAGGGCCCTATAGCCAAAAACATTCAGTACTTC. Variable domain in full (rest from reference TRBV2 and TRBJ2-4): EPEVTQTPSHQVTQMGQEVILRCVPISNHLYFYWYRQILGQKVEFLVSFYNNEISEKSEIFDDQFSVERPDGSNFTLKIRSTKLEDSAMYFCASSEQGPIAKNIQYFGAGTRLSVL.

The CDR3 spells CASSGTQGDYGYTF. CDR3 sequence (DNA): TGTGCCAGCAGTGGCACACAGGGGGACTATGGCTACACCTTC. The V and J genes are TRBV28 and TRBJ1-2; TRBD1 matches at 8 bases. CDR1 and CDR2 from the germline V gene are MDHEN and SYDVKM. This CDR3 has 14 amino acids. Losses at the gene ends were 5 bases for V and 3 bases for J; bases not matched to a gene: 5.

The CDR3 sequence: CASSLGFTSAEQYF. In nucleotides, the CDR3 is TGTGCCAGCAGCTTAGGGTTCACTAGCGCCGAGCAGTACTTC. The chain joins TRBV11-3 to TRBJ2-7, with TRBD2 identical over 7 bases. V lost 1 base, J lost 6 bases, and 6 bases stayed unmatched. CDR1 is SGHNT, CDR2 YENEEA, per germline. This CDR3 is built from 14 residues.

The V and J genes are TRBV7-8 and TRBJ1-1; 7 nucleotides match TRBD1. Germline V CDR1 and CDR2: SGHVS, FQNEAQ. The junction had 11 bases not matched to a gene; V was cut back by 3 bases and J by 10 bases. This CDR3 is 14 amino acids long. CDR3 coding DNA: TGTGCCAGCAGCTTTAGATTACGGCAGGGGGGAGCTTTCTTT. It codes for CASSFRLRQGGAFF.

The chain links TRBV10-3 to TRBJ2-1, with D unresolved. The germline gives CDR1 ENHRY, CDR2 SYGVKD. CDR3 length equals 15 residues. The germline V and J ends were trimmed by 4 bases and 1 base, with 11 bases remaining between them. CDR3 protein: CAISGLKGSYNEQFF. CDR3 coding DNA: TGTGCCATCAGTGGACTTAAAGGTTCCTACAATGAGCAGTTCTTC.

The V gene is TRBV5-6, the J gene TRBJ2-7; D unclear. The CDR3 is 13 amino acids. Germline CDR1 reads SGHDT; CDR2 reads YYEEEE. Deletions cut 0 bases from V and 0 bases from J, with 4 bases between. Here the CDR3 reads CASSLGFSYEQYF. The CDR3 DNA reads TGTGCCAGCAGCTTGGGATTCTCCTACGAGCAGTACTTC.

The V call is TRBV7-2, the J call TRBJ2-4; TRBD2 matches at 9 bases. J lost 14 bases, V lost 5 bases, and 7 bases had no gene match. The CDR3 is 12 amino acids. CDR1 SGHTA and CDR2 FQGNSA come from the germline V gene. The CDR3 DNA is TGTGCCAGCAGCACGGGGACTAGCCTTAAGTACTTC. Its translation: CASSTGTSLKYF.

The rearrangement joins TRBV28 to TRBJ2-3; maybe TRBD2 (6 bases). CDR1 is MDHEN, CDR2 SYDVKM, per germline. V dropped 6 bases and J dropped 0 bases, with 13 bases sitting between them. CDR3 length: 15 amino acids. DNA for the CDR3: TGTGCCAGCAGACTCGCCGGGACTAGCACAGATACGCAGTATTTT. It yields the protein CASRLAGTSTDTQYF.

The rearrangement joins TRBV2 to TRBJ2-7, with 7 nucleotides matching TRBD1. This CDR3 contains 13 residues. V lost 7 bases and J lost 5; bases outside the gene matches: 8. Germline V lookup: CDR1 SNHLY, CDR2 FYNNEI. The CDR3 coding sequence is TGTGCCAGCAACAGACAGGGAGCCCACGAGCAGTACTTC. The encoded protein is CASNRQGAHEQYF. The complete variable domain, with remaining parts taken from reference TRBV2 and TRBJ2-7, reads EPEVTQTPSHQVTQMGQEVILRCVPISNHLYFYWYRQILGQKVEFLVSFYNNEISEKSEIFDDQFSVERPDGSNFTLKIRSTKLEDSAMYFCASNRQGAHEQYFGPGTRLTVT.

In DNA, the CDR3 is TGTGCCAGCAGGGGACCAGGCGACCGAATTTATTACGAGCAGTACTTC. The encoded protein is CASRGPGDRIYYEQYF. The rearrangement joins TRBV28 to TRBJ2-7, with D perhaps TRBD1 or TRBD2 (5 bases each). This CDR3 contains 16 residues. Germline V lookup: CDR1 MDHEN, CDR2 SYDVKM. V was cut by 6 bases and J by 4 bases, with 22 bases left in between.

This clone was detected only once. The V gene is TRBV2, the J gene TRBJ1-5, with 10 bases fitting TRBD1. This CDR3 has 18 amino acids. Unmatched junction bases numbered 13, after V lost 6 bases and J lost 2 bases. Germline CDR1 reads SNHLY; CDR2 reads FYNNEI. Here the CDR3 reads CASSVRDRGRRGNQPQHF. In DNA form, the CDR3 reads TGTGCCAGCAGCGTAAGGGACAGGGGTAGAAGGGGCAATCAGCCCCAGCATTTT.